This TCR beta chain was retrieved from a study of regulatory dendritic cells for organ transplantation. Findings and caveats of the study: Regulatory dendritic cells appeared to expand memory CD8+ clones less than mature ones. Naive T cells showed high diversity, memory cells less, memory CD8+ least. Alloreactive memory CD8+ T cell pools varied considerably between individuals.

The data were produced by immunoSEQ multiplex PCR, yet TCRdb's version contains in-frame clones alone and is incomplete. The sample has just under 30,000 clones, 75% to 80% seen once. CD4+ or CD8+ T cells were sorted as naive CD45RA+ or memory CD45RO+. Concerning this clone: Its antigen is as yet unknown.

The sequencing input was memory CD4+ T cells from blood. The sample's subset: CD45RO+ memory T cells. This clonotype was obtained from a human donor in good health.

The DNA of the CDR3 is TGTGCCAGCAGCCCTGCGCCTGGGATCAATCGTCAGCCCCAGCATTTT. This sequence encodes CASSPAPGINRQPQHF. The chain couples TRBV7-2 to TRBJ1-5, with D hard to call. This CDR3 comprises 16 residues. Germline V gene sequence: CDR1 SGHTA, CDR2 FQGNSA. The V end was cut by 5 bases, the J end by 6 bases, with 20 bases between.